This TCR beta chain was recovered during a study of cytomegalovirus exposure and HLA in healthy donors. This clone has a handful of counts. Its antigen is not known. Study results and limitations: In vitro data verified three CMV-associated chains as specific for CMV antigens. A later analysis linked a missense DCLRE1C variant to TCR beta V- and J-gene trimming.

It was with 60 Vbeta and 13 Jbeta primers that the PCR ran. The repertoire was sequenced with immunoSEQ multiplex PCR; TCRdb's copy has only in-frame clones and lacks some. The sample consists of around 170,000 clones, roughly 83% of them appearing once. The source material was PBMCs. The source is a boy aged 2-9 years in good health and CMV-seronegative.

CDR3 protein: CASSRQGHYGYTF. The CDR3 DNA follows: TGTGCCAGCAGCCGACAGGGGCACTATGGCTACACCTTC. The chain uses TRBV7-9 and TRBJ1-2, with 8 nucleotides matching TRBD1. Trimming at V came to 5 bases and at J to 3 bases, leaving 2 bases not matched to a gene. The CDR3 extends over 13 amino acids. Germline V lookup: CDR1 SEHNR, CDR2 FQNEAQ (reference sequence).